The next 5 T cell receptor beta chains were all read from a single sample in a study of T cell responses to AZD1222 COVID-19 vaccine. This table comes from immunoSEQ multiplex PCR, and its TCRdb copy is limited to in-frame clones, with some not included. The sample consists of around 140,000 clones, roughly 89% of them appearing once. Sequenced material: peripheral blood, taken 28 days after the second dose of the MenACWY control vaccine. These receptors were taken from an adult who received the MenACWY meningococcal vaccine as a control.

This sequence joins TRBV28 and TRBJ1-1, with 7 bases matching TRBD1. CDR1 MDHEN and CDR2 SYDVKM come from the germline V gene. Trimming removed 7 bases from V and 5 bases from J; junction bases left unmatched: 10. The CDR3 is made up of 14 amino acids. CDR3 amino acids: CASMNRGFSTEAFF. In DNA form, the CDR3 reads TGTGCCAGCATGAACAGGGGCTTTTCAACTGAAGCTTTCTTT.

In its sample, this clone was seen once. This CDR3 is CASSLTGHTGELFF. In DNA, the CDR3 is TGTGCCAGCAGCTTGACTGGGCACACCGGGGAGCTGTTTTTT. This sequence joins TRBV7-7 and TRBJ2-2; the D is unclear. The CDR3 extends over 14 amino acids. Germline loops: CDR1 SSHAT, CDR2 FNYEAQ (reference sequence). Trimming stripped 3 bases from V and 3 bases from J, with 8 bases between.

The count of this clone is one. This chain connects TRBV4-3 to TRBJ2-3; D perhaps matches TRBD2 (6 bases). CDR1 is LGHNA, CDR2 YSLEER, per germline. Trimming stripped 1 base from V and 4 bases from J, with 15 bases between. This CDR3 region has 16 residues. This chain's CDR3 is CASSQVGGSGADTQYF. Here the CDR3 DNA reads TGCGCCAGCAGCCAAGTAGGAGGGTCGGGTGCAGATACGCAGTATTTT.

This clone was seen a few times. The CDR3 coding sequence is TGTGCCAGCAACAGACAGGGAAACGTATCACCCCTCCACTTT. Its translation is CASNRQGNVSPLHF. This chain connects TRBV6-5 to TRBJ1-6; 7 nucleotides agree with TRBD1. The germline V gene has CDR1 MNHEY and CDR2 SVGAGI. The CDR3 extends over 14 amino acids. V dropped 7 bases and J dropped 10; count of bases not matched to a gene: 10.

This CDR3 is CASSPTRNTEAFF. DNA for the CDR3: TGTGCCAGCAGTCCGACCCGTAACACTGAAGCTTTCTTT. This rearrangement joins TRBV12-3 or TRBV12-4 to TRBJ1-1; unclear D gene. This CDR3 comprises 13 residues. With 5 bases removed from V and 2 bases from J, the gap between germline ends came to 9 bases.